The 31 T cell receptor beta chains presented below share a single source sample, sequenced in a study of T cells of healthy individuals. TCRdb re-derived calls from the 5' RACE reads in MiXCR, one entry per CDR3 protein. The data show around 79,000 distinct CDR3 sequences, roughly 5% seen once. The receptors were sampled from a female donor in good health.

The chain employs TRBV4-3 and TRBJ2-7; TRBD1 is a possible D gene (5 bases). Germline lookup yields CDR1 LGHNA and CDR2 YSLEER. V lost 1 base and J 1 base, leaving 14 bases between the germline ends. CDR3 length: 16 residues. This CDR3 is CASSQVGRQSSYEQYF. For the CDR3, the DNA is TGCGCCAGCAGCCAAGTGGGGCGGCAATCGTCCTACGAGCAGTACTTC.

The table lists this clonotype with many counts. V is TRBV7-2 and J is TRBJ2-7; TRBD2 matches 8 bases. Trimming at V came to 7 bases and at J to 6 bases, leaving 8 bases not matched to a gene. CDR1 and CDR2 (germline): SGHTA, FQGNSA. The CDR3 covers 13 residues. The CDR3 loop reads CASNSGSTGEQYF. The CDR3 coding sequence is TGTGCCAGCAACAGCGGGAGTACGGGCGAGCAGTACTTC.

Ten or more counts support this clonotype. The chain couples TRBV5-5 to TRBJ2-7, with 8 nucleotides matching TRBD1. Germline V gene sequence: CDR1 SGHKS, CDR2 YYEKEE (reference sequence). The CDR3 has 13 residues. The V and J ends lost 4 bases and 2 bases, in that order; junction bases with no gene match: 2. The CDR3 nucleotides read TGTGCCAGCAGCGCGACAGGGGCCTACGAGCAGTACTTC. This translates into CASSATGAYEQYF.

This clonotype was counted many times. This sequence joins TRBV7-9 and TRBJ2-1; 13 nucleotides line up with TRBD2. The V and J ends lost 6 bases and 7 bases, in that order; junction bases with no gene match: 6. CDR3 length: 15 residues. Germline CDR1 SEHNR, CDR2 FQNEAQ (reference sequence). The CDR3 DNA follows: TGTGCCAGCAGACCCCTGGGACTAGCGGGGAATGAGCAGTTCTTC. This encodes CASRPLGLAGNEQFF.

This sequence joins TRBV7-3 and TRBJ1-1, with D possibly TRBD1 on 5 matching bases. Trimming cost V 2 bases and J 6 bases, with 10 bases left between them. Germline V lookup: CDR1 SGHTA, CDR2 FQGTGA. The CDR3 totals 13 residues. The CDR3, as DNA: TGTGCCAGCAGCTTAGGGGCGGGCGCTGAAGCTTTCTTT. It translates to CASSLGAGAEAFF.

The V and J genes are TRBV29-1 and TRBJ2-2; TRBD2 is a possible D gene (6 bases). The CDR3 loop spans 15 amino acids. V lost 6 bases, J lost 3 bases, and 17 bases lay in between. The germline CDR1 and CDR2 sequences are SQVTM and ANQGSEA. This CDR3 reads CSVQRGFGYTGELFF. Written as DNA, the CDR3 is TGCAGCGTCCAACGGGGGTTCGGGTACACCGGGGAGCTGTTTTTT.

On this clonotype: This may be a read error: a much more frequent sequence differs by one nucleotide. The chain carries TRBV11-2 and TRBJ2-1; no firm D call. Germline CDR1 reads SGHAT; CDR2 reads FQNNGV. This CDR3 comprises 16 residues. CDR3 coding DNA: TGTACCAGCAGCTTAGGTTACTCTCACTCCTACAATGAGCAGTTCTTC. It specifies CTSSLGYSHSYNEQFF.

The table lists this clonotype with a few counts. This chain connects TRBV5-8 to TRBJ2-3, with 11 bases lining up with TRBD2. The CDR3 consists of 16 residues. The V gene end was trimmed by 1 base and the J gene end by 5 bases; junction bases not matched to a gene: 6. Germline V lookup: CDR1 SGHTS, CDR2 YDEGEE. CDR3 sequence: CASSLLAGGPRDTQYF. CDR3 DNA sequence: TGTGCCAGCAGCTTGTTAGCGGGAGGGCCGAGAGATACGCAGTATTTT.

The chain joins TRBV7-2 to TRBJ1-3, with D possibly TRBD1 on 6 matching bases. V gave up 5 bases and J gave up 3 bases, with 14 bases separating them. Germline V lookup: CDR1 SGHTA, CDR2 FQGNSA. CDR3 length: 15 residues. The CDR3 nucleotides read TGTGCCAGCAGCCGCCGGGGGGACATTGGAAACACCATATATTTT. As protein: CASSRRGDIGNTIYF.

The V call is TRBV2, the J call TRBJ1-5, with D perhaps matching TRBD1 (5 bases). CDR1 is SNHLY, CDR2 FYNNEI, per germline. CDR3 length equals 15 residues. V shed 6 bases and J shed 3 bases, with 15 bases lying between them. CDR3 protein: CASRAGTTNNQPQHF. In DNA, the CDR3 is TGTGCCAGCAGGGCCGGGACGACCAACAATCAGCCCCAGCATTTT.

This clonotype has a count of ten or more. The chain carries TRBV6-5 and TRBJ2-2; 9 bases match TRBD2. This CDR3 spans 15 amino acids. Germline values: CDR1 MNHEY, CDR2 SVGAGI. V lost 6 bases to trimming and J lost 4 bases; unmatched junction nucleotides: 6. For the CDR3, the DNA is TGTGCCAGCAGAAGCGGGAGGTTGAGCACCGGGGAGCTGTTTTTT. Encoded protein: CASRSGRLSTGELFF.

This clonotype showed up many times. The J gene is TRBJ2-7, the V gene TRBV20-1; 13 positions agree with TRBD2. After removal of 2 bases from V and 4 bases from J, the junction contained 8 bases not matched to a gene. Germline CDR1 and CDR2: DFQATT and SNEGSKA (reference sequence). There are 16 residues in the CDR3. The DNA for the CDR3 is TGCAGTGCTAGACTTCGGACTAGCGGGAGTCTATACGAGCAGTACTTC. Amino acid sequence: CSARLRTSGSLYEQYF.

The V gene is TRBV2, the J gene TRBJ1-3; D not resolved. The CDR3 has 14 residues. Germline loops: CDR1 SNHLY, CDR2 FYNNEI. Trimming took off 2 bases at V and 0 bases at J, with 5 bases between the two ends. The CDR3 sequence: CASSERSSGNTIYF. The DNA for the CDR3 is TGTGCCAGCAGTGAACGGAGCTCTGGAAACACCATATATTTT. Full variable domain (rest looked up from reference TRBV2 and TRBJ1-3): EPEVTQTPSHQVTQMGQEVILRCVPISNHLYFYWYRQILGQKVEFLVSFYNNEISEKSEIFDDQFSVERPDGSNFTLKIRSTKLEDSAMYFCASSERSSGNTIYFGEGSWLTVV.

This clonotype has a handful of counts. V is TRBV30 and J is TRBJ1-1, with D unresolved. V was cut by 3 bases and J by 4 bases, with 21 bases left in between. The germline V gene encodes CDR1 GTSNPN and CDR2 SVGIG (reference sequence). The CDR3 is made up of 16 amino acids. CDR3 loop: CAWRRPAIGKGTEAFF. The DNA for the CDR3 is TGTGCCTGGAGAAGACCGGCGATAGGGAAAGGCACTGAAGCTTTCTTT.

This clonotype was counted many times. V is TRBV19 and J is TRBJ1-5, with TRBD1 as a possible D gene (5 bases). The CDR3 has 15 amino acids. The V gene's germline CDR1 is LNHDA and CDR2 SQIVND (reference sequence). The ends were cut back, 3 bases at V and 3 bases at J, with 12 bases in the middle. The DNA for the CDR3 is TGTGCCAGTAGTATCACCGGGGCCTACAATCAGCCCCAGCATTTT. This sequence encodes CASSITGAYNQPQHF.

This clonotype was recorded many times. This chain links TRBV20-1 with TRBJ1-2; D remains ambiguous. Germline values: CDR1 DFQATT, CDR2 SNEGSKA (reference sequence). The V gene lost 6 bases and the J gene lost 4 bases, with 15 bases spanning the gap. The CDR3 totals 13 residues. CDR3 bases: TGCAGTGCCCCCCCGGACCTGAGCTATGGCTACACCTTC. It is translated as CSAPPDLSYGYTF.

This clonotype was seen many times. The chain has TRBV7-2 and TRBJ1-2, with D maybe TRBD1 (5 bases). The CDR3 spans 15 residues. Germline CDR1 and CDR2: SGHTA and FQGNSA. The V and J ends lost 5 bases and 3 bases respectively, with 16 bases between them. The CDR3 bases are TGTGCCAGCAGCCCCCACCCGGGACTGCACTATGGCTACACCTTC. Amino acid sequence: CASSPHPGLHYGYTF.

There are many counts of this clonotype. The chain has TRBV2 and TRBJ2-3; either TRBD1 or TRBD2 may fit D (6 bases each). The ends were cut back, 5 bases at V and 0 bases at J, with 12 bases in the middle. This CDR3 contains 15 residues. Germline CDR1 is SNHLY and CDR2 is FYNNEI. This CDR3 is CASSIQGTSTDTQYF. The DNA for the CDR3 is TGTGCCAGCAGTATTCAGGGGACTAGCACAGATACGCAGTATTTT.

This clonotype was seen many times. This chain connects TRBV7-3 to TRBJ2-1; the D gene is possibly TRBD2 (6 bases). The CDR3 is 15 amino acids. With 2 bases removed from V and 4 bases from J, the gap between germline ends came to 12 bases. CDR1 and CDR2 (germline): SGHTA, FQGTGA. CDR3 sequence reads: CASSLAGSGYNEQFF. The CDR3 DNA is TGTGCCAGCAGCTTAGCGGGAAGCGGATACAATGAGCAGTTCTTC.

The chain couples TRBV6-2 or TRBV6-3 to TRBJ2-1; D is undetermined. The V gene lost 5 bases and the J gene lost 3 bases, with 11 bases spanning the gap. Germline CDR1 and CDR2: MNHEY and SVGEGT. CDR3 length: 14 residues. CDR3 region: CASSPRSIYNEQFF. CDR3 nucleotides: TGTGCCAGCAGTCCCAGGTCTATCTACAATGAGCAGTTCTTC.

At least ten counts were recorded for this clonotype. V is TRBV29-1 and J is TRBJ2-5; no clear D gene. Between the trimmed V and J ends, which lost 4 bases and 4 bases, there was a span of 4 bases. CDR3 length equals 10 residues. Germline values: CDR1 SQVTM, CDR2 ANQGSEA. The CDR3 DNA is TGCAGCGTTGGACCAGAGACCCAGTACTTC. This codes for CSVGPETQYF.

The chain carries TRBV30 and TRBJ1-3; no clear D gene. Germline V gene data show CDR1 as GTSNPN and CDR2 as SVGIG (reference sequence). V lost 7 bases and J lost 1, with 11 bases in between. CDR3 length: 13 amino acids. The chain's CDR3 is CASPFRSGNTIYF. Written as DNA, the CDR3 is TGTGCCTCCCCGTTTAGGTCTGGAAACACCATATATTTT.

The rearrangement uses TRBV6-2 or TRBV6-3 and TRBJ1-1; 7 bases align to TRBD1. J lost 1 base, V lost 8 bases, and 7 bases had no gene match. CDR3 size: 14 residues. Per the germline V gene, CDR1 is MNHEY and CDR2 is SVGEGT. The CDR3 DNA sequence: TGTGCCAGCGTTGTAGGGGGCTCGAACACTGAAGCTTTCTTT. It is translated as CASVVGGSNTEAFF.

This clonotype has ten or more counts. This chain joins TRBV5-1 and TRBJ2-3; TRBD1 is a possible D gene (5 bases). V was trimmed by 4 bases and J by 2 bases, leaving 14 bases between them. The CDR3 is 15 residues long. Germline V gene lookup returns CDR1 SGHRS and CDR2 YFSETQ. CDR3 region: CASSPTYRPTDTQYF. CDR3 DNA: TGCGCCAGCAGCCCGACCTACAGGCCCACAGATACGCAGTATTTT.

This clonotype was seen many times. The chain recombines TRBV29-1 with TRBJ2-3, with D uncertain. Germline CDR1 SQVTM, CDR2 ANQGSEA. This CDR3 is 11 amino acids long. The CDR3 sequence: CTTEGGDTQYF. DNA for the CDR3: TGCACCACGGAAGGTGGGGATACGCAGTATTTT.

This clonotype was counted many times. The V call is TRBV5-1, the J call TRBJ1-4, with unresolved D. Deletions cut 4 bases from V and 7 bases from J, with 23 bases between. The CDR3 has 17 amino acids. Germline V gene sequence: CDR1 SGHRS, CDR2 YFSETQ. The CDR3 here is CASSAGRLAGRGEKLFF. CDR3 in DNA: TGCGCCAGCAGCGCCGGACGTCTTGCCGGACGGGGTGAAAAACTGTTTTTT.

There are many counts of this clonotype. V gene TRBV11-1 combines with J gene TRBJ2-5; D possibly corresponds to TRBD2 (6 bases). CDR1 and CDR2 from the germline V gene are SGHAT and FQDESV (reference sequence). The V gene lost 1 base and the J gene lost 4 bases, with 10 bases spanning the gap. This CDR3 is 14 amino acids long. CDR3 amino acids: CASSLGASAETQYF. CDR3 DNA sequence: TGTGCCAGCAGCTTAGGGGCTAGCGCAGAGACCCAGTACTTC.

This clonotype was recorded many times. The gene calls are TRBV12-3 or TRBV12-4 and TRBJ2-7; 7 positions agree with TRBD1. The CDR3 contains 15 residues. V was pared by 6 bases and J by 3 bases, with 11 bases of the junction left unmatched. DNA for the CDR3: TGTGCCAGCAGCCTAGGACAGGAGATCCTCTACGAGCAGTACTTC. It specifies CASSLGQEILYEQYF.

This clonotype came up many times. The chain joins TRBV29-1 to TRBJ2-3; 8 bases are shared with TRBD1. V gave up 6 bases and J gave up 4 bases; unmatched junction bases: 9. Germline loops: CDR1 SQVTM, CDR2 ANQGSEA. There are 14 residues in the CDR3. CDR3 amino acids: CSVVQGARADTQYF. In DNA form, the CDR3 reads TGCAGCGTAGTTCAGGGGGCGCGGGCAGATACGCAGTATTTT.

The chain couples TRBV19 to TRBJ2-1, with D perhaps being TRBD1 or TRBD2 (5 bases each). Germline V gene sequence: CDR1 LNHDA, CDR2 SQIVND (reference sequence). This CDR3 has 18 residues. V dropped 8 bases and J dropped 1 base, with 24 bases sitting between them. DNA for the CDR3: TGTGCCAGTCGCACCTTGAGGGGACGGGAACAGTCCTACAATGAGCAGTTCTTC. Translating gives CASRTLRGREQSYNEQFF.

This clonotype was found many times. The chain combines TRBV25-1 with TRBJ2-2, with 8 bases that match TRBD2. V trimming: 8 bases; J trimming: 5 bases; junction bases outside the gene matches: 19. There are 18 residues in the CDR3. Germline loops: CDR1 MGHDK, CDR2 SYGVNS. The DNA of the CDR3 is TGTGCCAGCGGGAGAGGTAGCGGGAATCATTGGAGAACCGGGGAGCTGTTTTTT. Encoded protein: CASGRGSGNHWRTGELFF.